A selection of T cell receptor beta chains follows, all from one sample in a study of molecular identifiers for immune sequencing clone quantification. TCRdb used MiXCR to reprocess the PCR reads, holding one entry per CDR3 protein. The sample shows around 480,000 distinct CDR3 sequences, less than 30% of them seen only once. The sequenced sample was naive CD8+ T cells from blood, with Jurkat cell RNA spiked in. The receptors stem from a human donor in good health. Some libraries in this study had Jurkat cell RNA spiked in. Both conserved end residues are part of each CDR3. The D gene is left open where the match is weak. Not all rows give a size; the values are once, few, many and, for expanded clones, a class.

D gene: -; V gene: TRBV28; J gene: TRBJ2-5; clone size: few; CDR3 protein: CASSSRLQETQYF; CDR3 DNA: TGTGCCAGCAGTTCTCGCCTACAAGAGACCCAGTACTTC
D gene: TRBD1; V gene: TRBV4-3; J gene: TRBJ1-5; clone size: many; CDR3 protein: CASSQDLGQGVYQPQHF; CDR3 DNA: TGCGCCAGCAGCCAAGATCTTGGACAGGGGGTTTACCAGCCCCAGCATTTT
D gene: TRBD1; V gene: TRBV4-1; J gene: TRBJ1-5; clone size: -; CDR3 protein: CASSHDSGGYQPQHF; CDR3 DNA: TGCGCCAGCAGCCATGACTCAGGGGGTTATCAGCCCCAGCATTTT
D gene: TRBD1; V gene: TRBV28; J gene: TRBJ1-5; clone size: -; CDR3 protein: CASSTLQGAHQPQHF; CDR3 DNA: TGTGCCAGCAGTACCCTACAGGGGGCCCATCAGCCCCAGCATTTT
D gene: -; V gene: TRBV13; J gene: TRBJ2-5; clone size: -; CDR3 protein: CASSLGPRGMETQYF; CDR3 DNA: TGTGCCAGCAGCTTAGGCCCCCGGGGGATGGAGACCCAGTACTTC
D gene: -; V gene: TRBV15; J gene: TRBJ2-1; clone size: few; CDR3 protein: CATSREWEHYNEQFF; CDR3 DNA: TGTGCCACCAGCAGAGAATGGGAACACTACAATGAGCAGTTCTTC
D gene: TRBD2; V gene: TRBV29-1; J gene: TRBJ2-5; clone size: many; CDR3 protein: CSVRLAGEETQYF; CDR3 DNA: TGCAGCGTGAGACTAGCGGGAGAAGAGACCCAGTACTTC
D gene: -; V gene: TRBV28; J gene: TRBJ2-1; clone size: few; CDR3 protein: CASSTRHKASSYNEQFF; CDR3 DNA: TGTGCCAGCAGTACCCGACACAAGGCGAGCTCCTACAATGAGCAGTTCTTC
D gene: TRBD2; V gene: TRBV20-1; J gene: TRBJ2-1; clone size: few; CDR3 protein: CSARALAGDLVQFF; CDR3 DNA: TGCAGTGCTAGAGCCCTAGCGGGGGATTTGGTGCAGTTCTTC
D gene: -; V gene: TRBV5-6; J gene: TRBJ1-3; clone size: -; CDR3 protein: CASSAYRVGSGNTIYF; CDR3 DNA: TGTGCCAGCAGCGCTTACAGGGTTGGCTCTGGAAACACCATATATTTT
D gene: -; V gene: TRBV21-1; J gene: TRBJ1-2; clone size: -; CDR3 protein: CASSKGGRIYGYTF; CDR3 DNA: TGTGCCAGCAGCAAAGGAGGGAGGATCTATGGCTACACCTTC
D gene: -; V gene: TRBV27; J gene: TRBJ2-7; clone size: many; CDR3 protein: CASSLTPTYEQYF; CDR3 DNA: TGTGCCAGCAGTCTCACACCGACCTACGAGCAGTACTTC
D gene: TRBD2; V gene: TRBV27; J gene: TRBJ2-5; clone size: -; CDR3 protein: CASSYTSGGPPGETLYF; CDR3 DNA: TGTGCCAGCAGTTACACTAGCGGGGGGCCTCCTGGAGAGACCCTGTACTTC
D gene: TRBD2; V gene: TRBV2; J gene: TRBJ2-1; clone size: many; CDR3 protein: CASSEELAGNNEQFF; CDR3 DNA: TGTGCCAGCAGTGAAGAACTAGCGGGGAACAATGAGCAGTTCTTC
D gene: -; V gene: TRBV20-1; J gene: TRBJ2-7; clone size: many; CDR3 protein: CSASEDYGAYEQYF; CDR3 DNA: TGCAGTGCTAGTGAGGACTACGGGGCCTACGAGCAGTACTTC
D gene: TRBD2; V gene: TRBV27; J gene: TRBJ2-2; clone size: few; CDR3 protein: CASRSGSLNTGELFF; CDR3 DNA: TGTGCCAGCAGGAGCGGGAGCTTAAACACCGGGGAGCTGTTTTTT
D gene: -; V gene: TRBV7-8; J gene: TRBJ1-3; clone size: -; CDR3 protein: CASSLVAFSGNTIYF; CDR3 DNA: TGTGCCAGCAGCTTAGTAGCCTTCTCTGGAAACACCATATATTTT
D gene: -; V gene: TRBV27; J gene: TRBJ1-4; clone size: -; CDR3 protein: CASSTHQGTFEKLFF; CDR3 DNA: TGTGCCAGTAGTACACATCAAGGGACTTTCGAAAAACTGTTTTTT
D gene: -; V gene: TRBV7-9; J gene: TRBJ2-7; clone size: -; CDR3 protein: CASSPLEIQPLEQYF; CDR3 DNA: TGTGCCAGCAGCCCCCTGGAAATACAGCCCCTCGAGCAGTACTTC
D gene: -; V gene: TRBV19; J gene: TRBJ2-7; clone size: few; CDR3 protein: CASSIGASPDEQYF; CDR3 DNA: TGTGCCAGTAGTATAGGGGCCAGTCCGGACGAGCAGTACTTC
D gene: -; V gene: TRBV6-6; J gene: TRBJ1-1; clone size: -; CDR3 protein: CASSSGRKNTEAFF; CDR3 DNA: TGTGCCAGCAGTTCTGGCCGAAAGAACACTGAAGCTTTCTTT
D gene: TRBD1; V gene: TRBV10-3; J gene: TRBJ2-7; clone size: -; CDR3 protein: CAISAQRTGGSYEQYF; CDR3 DNA: TGTGCCATCAGTGCTCAGAGGACAGGGGGTTCCTACGAGCAGTACTTC
D gene: TRBD1; V gene: TRBV6-2/TRBV6-3; J gene: TRBJ1-5; clone size: few; CDR3 protein: CASSYSGLFSGQGATLSNQPQHF; CDR3 DNA: TGTGCCAGCAGTTACTCCGGGCTGTTTTCGGGACAGGGCGCAACTTTGAGCAATCAGCCCCAGCATTTT
D gene: TRBD1; V gene: TRBV12-3/TRBV12-4; J gene: TRBJ2-3; clone size: few; CDR3 protein: CASSQGTASTDTQYF; CDR3 DNA: TGTGCCAGCAGCCAAGGGACAGCTAGCACAGATACGCAGTATTTT
D gene: -; V gene: TRBV19; J gene: TRBJ1-4; clone size: -; CDR3 protein: CASSSPTGATNERLFF; CDR3 DNA: TGTGCCAGTAGTTCACCCACCGGGGCAACTAATGAAAGACTGTTTTTT
D gene: -; V gene: TRBV5-6; J gene: TRBJ2-1; clone size: -; CDR3 protein: CASSSGLSNEQFF; CDR3 DNA: TGTGCCAGCAGCTCGGGACTCTCCAATGAGCAGTTCTTC
D gene: -; V gene: TRBV15; J gene: TRBJ2-3; clone size: -; CDR3 protein: CATTQGGASSTDTQYF; CDR3 DNA: TGTGCCACCACCCAGGGGGGAGCCTCTAGCACAGATACGCAGTATTTT
D gene: -; V gene: TRBV12-3/TRBV12-4; J gene: TRBJ2-5; clone size: many; CDR3 protein: CASSLRVVETQYF; CDR3 DNA: TGTGCCAGCAGTTTACGGGTTGTCGAGACCCAGTACTTC
D gene: TRBD1; V gene: TRBV20-1; J gene: TRBJ1-1; clone size: many; CDR3 protein: CSATDREDMNTEAFF; CDR3 DNA: TGCAGTGCTACGGACAGGGAAGATATGAACACTGAAGCTTTCTTT
D gene: -; V gene: TRBV7-9; J gene: TRBJ1-5; clone size: many; CDR3 protein: CASSLGGGYQPQHF; CDR3 DNA: TGTGCCAGCAGCTTAGGGGGCGGCTATCAGCCCCAGCATTTT
D gene: -; V gene: TRBV28; J gene: TRBJ1-1; clone size: many; CDR3 protein: CASSRNTEAFF; CDR3 DNA: TGTGCCAGCAGCCGGAACACTGAAGCTTTCTTT
D gene: -; V gene: TRBV4-3; J gene: TRBJ1-1; clone size: -; CDR3 protein: CARRQDVGAPEAFF; CDR3 DNA: TGCGCCCGCCGCCAAGATGTTGGGGCCCCCGAAGCTTTCTTT
D gene: -; V gene: TRBV6-5; J gene: TRBJ1-4; clone size: many; CDR3 protein: CASSTSQGPGEKLFF; CDR3 DNA: TGTGCCAGCAGCACCAGCCAGGGGCCGGGTGAAAAACTGTTTTTT
D gene: -; V gene: TRBV7-9; J gene: TRBJ2-1; clone size: few; CDR3 protein: CASSLVVQPYNEQFF; CDR3 DNA: TGTGCCAGCAGCTTAGTGGTCCAGCCCTACAATGAGCAGTTCTTC
D gene: -; V gene: TRBV19; J gene: TRBJ2-5; clone size: -; CDR3 protein: CASSIEGVMGQGTQYF; CDR3 DNA: TGTGCCAGTAGTATAGAGGGAGTGATGGGCCAAGGGACCCAGTACTTC
D gene: -; V gene: TRBV6-5; J gene: TRBJ2-1; clone size: -; CDR3 protein: CASSYGGLEQFF; CDR3 DNA: TGTGCCAGCAGTTACGGGGGTCTCGAGCAGTTCTTC
D gene: -; V gene: TRBV5-1; J gene: TRBJ2-7; clone size: few; CDR3 protein: CASSLLGGSLDYEQYF; CDR3 DNA: TGCGCCAGCAGCTTGTTAGGGGGAAGTTTGGACTACGAGCAGTACTTC
D gene: -; V gene: TRBV6-5; J gene: TRBJ2-7; clone size: many; CDR3 protein: CASSYSRRVYEQYF; CDR3 DNA: TGTGCCAGCAGTTACTCGAGGAGGGTTTACGAGCAGTACTTC
D gene: -; V gene: TRBV12-3/TRBV12-4; J gene: TRBJ2-7; clone size: few; CDR3 protein: CASSSAGTSYEQYF; CDR3 DNA: TGTGCCAGCAGTTCCGCCGGGACTTCCTACGAGCAGTACTTC
D gene: -; V gene: TRBV12-3/TRBV12-4; J gene: TRBJ2-3; clone size: few; CDR3 protein: CASSRQTSTDTQYF; CDR3 DNA: TGTGCCAGCAGTCGACAGACTAGCACAGATACGCAGTATTTT
D gene: -; V gene: TRBV10-3; J gene: TRBJ1-1; clone size: -; CDR3 protein: CAISELGSNTEAFF; CDR3 DNA: TGTGCCATCAGTGAGCTAGGGTCGAACACTGAAGCTTTCTTT
D gene: TRBD2; V gene: TRBV4-1; J gene: TRBJ2-5; clone size: once; CDR3 protein: CASGPSGLAGVQETQYF; CDR3 DNA: TGCGCCAGCGGCCCATCGGGCCTAGCGGGGGTACAAGAGACCCAGTACTTC
D gene: TRBD1; V gene: TRBV27; J gene: TRBJ2-7; clone size: few; CDR3 protein: CASSFYQGAYEQYF; CDR3 DNA: TGTGCCAGCAGTTTCTACCAGGGGGCCTACGAGCAGTACTTC
D gene: TRBD2; V gene: TRBV12-3/TRBV12-4; J gene: TRBJ2-3; clone size: -; CDR3 protein: CASSLEPLAGDTDTQYF; CDR3 DNA: TGTGCCAGCAGTCTTGAGCCCCTAGCGGGGGACACAGATACGCAGTATTTT
D gene: TRBD1; V gene: TRBV20-1; J gene: TRBJ1-1; clone size: many; CDR3 protein: CSALQGGNTEAFF; CDR3 DNA: TGCAGTGCACTACAGGGGGGCAACACTGAAGCTTTCTTT
D gene: -; V gene: TRBV27; J gene: TRBJ2-7; clone size: -; CDR3 protein: CASGGTLTYEQYF; CDR3 DNA: TGTGCCAGCGGGGGGACGCTGACCTACGAGCAGTACTTC
D gene: -; V gene: TRBV10-2; J gene: TRBJ1-5; clone size: -; CDR3 protein: CASSQDRTALGNQPQHF; CDR3 DNA: TGCGCCAGCAGTCAAGACAGGACCGCTTTAGGCAATCAGCCCCAGCATTTT
D gene: -; V gene: TRBV12-3/TRBV12-4; J gene: TRBJ2-1; clone size: -; CDR3 protein: CASSLSESYNEQFF; CDR3 DNA: TGTGCCAGCAGTTTATCGGAATCCTACAATGAGCAGTTCTTC
D gene: -; V gene: TRBV4-3; J gene: TRBJ2-7; clone size: few; CDR3 protein: CASSQAPRGVDEQYF; CDR3 DNA: TGCGCCAGCAGCCAAGCTCCTAGGGGGGTAGACGAGCAGTACTTC
D gene: -; V gene: TRBV18; J gene: TRBJ2-7; clone size: few; CDR3 protein: CASSPLIERNSYEQYF; CDR3 DNA: TGTGCCAGCTCACCACTCATCGAGCGGAACTCCTACGAGCAGTACTTC
D gene: -; V gene: TRBV13; J gene: TRBJ2-7; clone size: many; CDR3 protein: CASSRDSSYEQYF; CDR3 DNA: TGTGCCAGCAGCCGCGACAGTTCCTACGAGCAGTACTTC
D gene: TRBD2; V gene: TRBV13; J gene: TRBJ2-5; clone size: many; CDR3 protein: CASSSRLAGTQETQYF; CDR3 DNA: TGTGCCAGCAGCTCTCGACTAGCGGGGACCCAAGAGACCCAGTACTTC
D gene: TRBD1; V gene: TRBV29-1; J gene: TRBJ1-1; clone size: many; CDR3 protein: CSVAGTGGYTEAFF; CDR3 DNA: TGCAGCGTGGCAGGGACAGGGGGCTACACTGAAGCTTTCTTT